This T cell receptor beta chain appears in the sequencing data of a study of OX40 agonist ivuxolimab in advanced cancers. Study at large: Hepatocellular carcinoma, melanoma, renal cell or head and neck cancer was diagnosed in the dose-escalation patients. Partial responses, seen in three patients, involved one hepatocellular carcinoma and two cutaneous melanomas.

The assay was immunoSEQ multiplex PCR, and TCRdb's table has in-frame clones only and misses some. Of 70,000 to 80,000 clones in the sample, approximately 81% were seen once. Patients who had autoimmune disease history or got systemic immunosuppression were left out. Findings of the study overall: Averaging showed that CD8+ T cells had more expanded clones than CD4+ did.

As concerns this clone: What it binds is unknown.

This CDR3 has 19 amino acids. The gene calls are TRBV7-5 and TRBJ2-3; TRBD2, the table's D call, lacks a check against the DNA. TRBV7-5 is given as a pseudogene. The sample in question was CD4+ or CD8+ T cells sorted from blood, obtained in a trial of the OX40 agonist ivuxolimab. The receptor was derived from an adult with an advanced solid tumor such as melanoma, head and neck, liver or kidney cancer. DNA of the CDR3: TGTGCCAGAAGCTCCCTTGAGGGACTAGCGGGGGAGGGCACAGATACGCAGTATTTT. Its translation: CARSSLEGLAGEGTDTQYF.